These 10 T cell receptor beta chains originate from one sample sequenced in a study of control samples from healthy donors and cancer patients. Method: immunoSEQ multiplex PCR; TCRdb's copy keeps in-frame clones and lacks some. The repertoire holds around 230,000 clones, about 95% seen once, with about 1.6% in the top ten. Specimen: blood. These receptors were taken from a man in his forties or fifties in good health.

The CDR3 sequence: CASRMTGRGNGYTF. CDR3 sequence (DNA): TGTGCCAGCAGAATGACAGGGAGAGGGAATGGCTACACCTTC. The chain links TRBV6-5 to TRBJ1-2; 7 bases agree with TRBD1. CDR3 length equals 14 residues. The ends lost 6 bases at V and 6 bases at J; junction bases unmatched: 10. Germline V lookup: CDR1 MNHEY, CDR2 SVGAGI.

This clone was observed once. The chain couples TRBV28 to TRBJ1-2, with no clear D. CDR3 length equals 12 residues. Germline values: CDR1 MDHEN, CDR2 SYDVKM. Deletions cut 7 bases from V and 8 bases from J, with 14 bases between. CDR3 amino acids: CASTSRVDGYTF. In nucleotides, the CDR3 is TGTGCCAGCACCTCACGGGTAGACGGCTACACCTTC.

The chain joins TRBV5-4 to TRBJ1-2, with D possibly TRBD1 on 6 matching bases. The length of the CDR3 is 16 residues. Germline-derived CDR1 and CDR2 are SGHNT and YYREEE (reference sequence). V was clipped by 3 bases and J by 8 bases, with 23 bases between them. The CDR3 spells CASSSGRGATSIGYTF. The CDR3 DNA reads as TGTGCCAGCAGCTCGGGGAGGGGGGCGACCTCTATAGGCTACACCTTC.

The CDR3 spells CASSRFIPPDNSPLHF. In DNA form, the CDR3 reads TGCGCCAGCAGTCGCTTCATCCCCCCTGATAATTCACCCCTCCACTTT. This chain connects TRBV23-1 to TRBJ1-6; no firm D call. TRBV23-1 is designated an ORF whose function remains uncertain. The CDR3 runs 16 residues. With 4 bases removed from V and 5 bases from J, the gap between germline ends came to 15 bases.

This sequence joins TRBV3-1 (or the pseudogene TRBV3-2) and TRBJ1-2, with D possibly TRBD1 on 5 matching bases. With 8 bases removed from V and 4 bases from J, the gap between germline ends came to 11 bases. Per germline, CDR1 LGHDT and CDR2 YNNKEL (reference sequence). This CDR3 is 12 amino acids long. The chain's CDR3 is CASWGILYGYTF. The DNA of the CDR3 is TGTGCCAGCTGGGGGATTCTCTATGGCTACACCTTC.

The chain is built from TRBV6-5 and TRBJ1-5; D remains ambiguous. The CDR3 sequence is 15 residues long. Germline V lookup: CDR1 MNHEY, CDR2 SVGAGI. V lost 5 bases and J 7 bases, leaving 18 bases between the germline ends. The CDR3 sequence is CASSPPPGKEQPQHF. The CDR3 bases are TGTGCCAGCAGTCCCCCCCCGGGGAAGGAACAGCCCCAGCATTTT.

This clone was seen just once. The CDR3 nucleotides are TGTGCCAGCAGTCCAGCGGACGTGCGCACAGATACGCAGTATTTT. Translating gives CASSPADVRTDTQYF. This sequence joins TRBV6-5 and TRBJ2-3; tentatively, D is TRBD2 (5 bases). The CDR3 has 15 amino acids. V gave up 5 bases and J gave up 1 base, with 13 bases separating them. From germline, CDR1 is MNHEY and CDR2 SVGAGI.

Comment on this clone: Other DNA sequences in this sample translate to the same CDR3. V usage is TRBV2 and J usage is TRBJ1-2; TRBD1 agrees at 7 bases. The V gene's germline CDR1 is SNHLY and CDR2 FYNNEI. V dropped 8 bases and J dropped 4; count of bases not matched to a gene: 1. This CDR3 has 11 amino acids. CDR3 amino acids: CASGTVYGYTF. The DNA for the CDR3 is TGTGCCAGCGGGACAGTCTATGGCTACACCTTC.

The rearrangement joins TRBV25-1 to TRBJ1-3, with D unresolved. Trimming pared 6 bases from V and 1 base from J, leaving 4 bases between. CDR3 length: 12 amino acids. Germline assignment: CDR1 MGHDK and CDR2 SYGVNS. Here the CDR3 reads CASRGSGNTIYF. The CDR3 coding sequence is TGTGCCAGCAGAGGGTCTGGAAACACCATATATTTT.

The chain employs TRBV6-2 or TRBV6-3 and TRBJ1-1; unclear D gene. The V gene lost 5 bases and the J gene lost 5 bases, with 18 bases spanning the gap. The CDR3 runs to 15 residues. Per germline, CDR1 MNHEY and CDR2 SVGEGT. This chain's CDR3 is CASSKQTKTGTEAFF. The CDR3 DNA reads as TGTGCCAGCAGTAAACAGACGAAAACGGGTACTGAAGCTTTCTTT.